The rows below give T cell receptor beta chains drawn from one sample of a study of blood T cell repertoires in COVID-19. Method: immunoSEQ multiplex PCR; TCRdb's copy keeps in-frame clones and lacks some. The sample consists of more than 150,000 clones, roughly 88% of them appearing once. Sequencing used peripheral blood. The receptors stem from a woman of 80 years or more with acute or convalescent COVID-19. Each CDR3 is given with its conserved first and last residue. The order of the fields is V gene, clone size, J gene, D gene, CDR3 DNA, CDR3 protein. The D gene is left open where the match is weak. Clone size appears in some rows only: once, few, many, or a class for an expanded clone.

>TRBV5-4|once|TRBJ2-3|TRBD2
TGTGCCAGCAGCCCGGGACTAGCGGGGGTGACTAGCACAGATACGCAGTATTTT
CASSPGLAGVTSTDTQYF
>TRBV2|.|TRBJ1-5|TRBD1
TGTGCCAGCAGCGGTACCGGGACAGGGGAACAGCCCCAGCATTTT
CASSGTGTGEQPQHF
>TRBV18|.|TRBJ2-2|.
TGTGCCAGCTCCCCTAACACCGGGGAGCTGTTTTTT
CASSPNTGELFF
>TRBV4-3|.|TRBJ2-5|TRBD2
TGCGCCAGCAGCCAAGATCTCATGGGAGGGGAGACCCAGTACTTC
CASSQDLMGGETQYF
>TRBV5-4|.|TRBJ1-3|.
TGTGCCAGCAGCTTCCGCGGAGCCGGAAACACCATATATTTT
CASSFRGAGNTIYF
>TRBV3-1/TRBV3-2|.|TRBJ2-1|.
TGTGCCAGCAGCCAAGGTGACTCTGCGTTCTTC
CASSQGDSAFF
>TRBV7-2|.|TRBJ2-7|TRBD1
TGTGCCAGCAGCTGGGACAGCACAAGCTCCTACGAGCAGTACTTC
CASSWDSTSSYEQYF
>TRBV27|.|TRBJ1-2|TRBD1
TGTGCCAGCAGTTTCGTCTTGGCAGGGGGTGGCTACACCTTC
CASSFVLAGGGYTF
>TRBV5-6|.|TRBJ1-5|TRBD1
TGTGCCAGCAGCCGCGACAGGGGGGTCGAGAAGGAGCATTTT
CASSRDRGVEKEHF
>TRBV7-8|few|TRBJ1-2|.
TGTGCCAGCAGCTTACCCAGGAGGGGTTTTAATGGCTACACCTTC
CASSLPRRGFNGYTF
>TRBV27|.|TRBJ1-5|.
TGTGCCAGCAATGGAGAGGCAGAAGGTACCAATCAGCCCCAGCATTTT
CASNGEAEGTNQPQHF
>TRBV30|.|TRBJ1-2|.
TGTGCCTGGAGTATAACAATTAACTATGGCTACACCTTC
CAWSITINYGYTF
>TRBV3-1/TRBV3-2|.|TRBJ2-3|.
TGTGCCAGCAGCCAAGATCCTAGCGACACAGATACGCAGTATTTT
CASSQDPSDTDTQYF
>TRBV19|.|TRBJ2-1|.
TGTGCCAGCGCAAAGGGGGGGACATCGATCTACAATGAGCAGTTCTTC
CASAKGGTSIYNEQFF
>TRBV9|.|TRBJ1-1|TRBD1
TGTGCCAGCAGAGTTACAGGGGGGGAGAACACTGAAGCTTTCTTT
CASRVTGGENTEAFF
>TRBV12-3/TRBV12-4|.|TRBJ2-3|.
TGTGCCAGCAGTAGAGGGACTCCGGATACGCAGTATTTT
CASSRGTPDTQYF
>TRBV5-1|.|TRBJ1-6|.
TGCGCCAGCTCCGCAGGGGATAATTCACCCCTCCACTTT
CASSAGDNSPLHF
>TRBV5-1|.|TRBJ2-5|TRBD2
TGCGCCAGCAGCTTGGCTAGCGGGAGGGTACGAGAGACCCAGTACTTC
CASSLASGRVRETQYF
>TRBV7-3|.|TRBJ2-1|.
TGTGCCAGCAGCCTTGGGCAGGCCAACAATGAGCAGTTCTTC
CASSLGQANNEQFF
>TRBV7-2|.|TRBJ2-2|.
TGTGCCAGCAGTAGAAACGGGGAGCTGTTTTTT
CASSRNGELFF
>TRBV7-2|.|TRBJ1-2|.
TGTGCCAGCAGCTTACCCACCGGGGCTAACTATGGCTACACCTTC
CASSLPTGANYGYTF
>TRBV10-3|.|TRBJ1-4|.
TGTGCCATCAGTGGAGGCCGGGGTAATGAAAAACTGTTTTTT
CAISGGRGNEKLFF
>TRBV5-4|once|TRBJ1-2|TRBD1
TGTGCCAGCAACCTGAGGTCAGGGGGCCTCACTAACTATGGCTACACCTTC
CASNLRSGGLTNYGYTF
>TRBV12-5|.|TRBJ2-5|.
TGTGCTAGTGGTTTGAATGGAGGCGAGTACGCGACCCAGTACTTC
CASGLNGGEYATQYF
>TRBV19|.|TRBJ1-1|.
TGTGCCAGTAGTACCCCGCGGGGAGGGAACACTGAAGCTTTCTTT
CASSTPRGGNTEAFF
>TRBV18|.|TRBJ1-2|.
TGTGCCAGCTCACCACCCAGTTTCCGGGGAGGCTACACCTTC
CASSPPSFRGGYTF
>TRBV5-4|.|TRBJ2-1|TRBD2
TGTGCCAGCAGCCCTGGGGGGGAAAGCTCCTACAATGAGCAGTTCTTC
CASSPGGESSYNEQFF
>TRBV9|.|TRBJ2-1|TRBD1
TGTGCCAGCAGCGGCCCCGCGACCGGGACAGACAATGAGCAGTTCTTC
CASSGPATGTDNEQFF
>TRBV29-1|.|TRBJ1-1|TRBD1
TGCAGCGTGGGACAGGGGGGGGACACTGAAGCTTTCTTT
CSVGQGGDTEAFF
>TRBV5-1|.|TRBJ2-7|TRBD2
TGCGCCAGCAGCTGGGGCCCCTTTACTAGCGGAACCTACGAGCAGTACTTC
CASSWGPFTSGTYEQYF
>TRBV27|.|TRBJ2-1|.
TGTGCCAGCAGTTTAGGGGCCAACTCCTACAATGAGCAGTTCTTC
CASSLGANSYNEQFF
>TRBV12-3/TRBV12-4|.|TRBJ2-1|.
TGTGCCAGCAGAATCACTACAGGAGAGCAGTTCTTC
CASRITTGEQFF
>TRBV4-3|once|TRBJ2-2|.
TGCGCCAGCAGCCAAGATCCTAGCTACGGGGAGCTGTTTTTT
CASSQDPSYGELFF
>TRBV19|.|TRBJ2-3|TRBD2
TGTGCCAGTACCATGGGGCGGGAGTGGTCAGATACGCAGTATTTT
CASTMGREWSDTQYF
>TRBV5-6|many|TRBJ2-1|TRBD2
TGTGCCAGCAGCGGTACCGCTCCGGGACTAGCGGGATGGGAGCAGTTCTTC
CASSGTAPGLAGWEQFF
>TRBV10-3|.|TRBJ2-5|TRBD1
TGTGCCAACACGGACAGGGGGCTTTTACAGACCCAGTACTTC
CANTDRGLLQTQYF
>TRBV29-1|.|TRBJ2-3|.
TGCAGCCAAAAAGCCGGGACTGGGAGCACAGATACGCAGTATTTT
CSQKAGTGSTDTQYF
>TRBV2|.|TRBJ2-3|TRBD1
TGTGCCAGCAGGCTTAGGACAGGGGGCAGCACAGATACGCAGTATTTT
CASRLRTGGSTDTQYF
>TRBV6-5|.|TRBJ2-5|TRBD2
TGTGCCAGCAGTTACTCTTTCCGGGGGGGGCAAGAGACCCAGTACTTC
CASSYSFRGGQETQYF
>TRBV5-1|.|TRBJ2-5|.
TGCGCCAGCAGCTTCGGAGGGTACCAAGAGACCCAGTACTTC
CASSFGGYQETQYF
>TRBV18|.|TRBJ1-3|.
TGTGCCAGCTCACCACCCCATGGAAACACCATATATTTT
CASSPPHGNTIYF
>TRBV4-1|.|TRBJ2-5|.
TGCGCCAGCAGCCGCCTAGGACTGGGGAAAGAGACCCAGTACTTC
CASSRLGLGKETQYF